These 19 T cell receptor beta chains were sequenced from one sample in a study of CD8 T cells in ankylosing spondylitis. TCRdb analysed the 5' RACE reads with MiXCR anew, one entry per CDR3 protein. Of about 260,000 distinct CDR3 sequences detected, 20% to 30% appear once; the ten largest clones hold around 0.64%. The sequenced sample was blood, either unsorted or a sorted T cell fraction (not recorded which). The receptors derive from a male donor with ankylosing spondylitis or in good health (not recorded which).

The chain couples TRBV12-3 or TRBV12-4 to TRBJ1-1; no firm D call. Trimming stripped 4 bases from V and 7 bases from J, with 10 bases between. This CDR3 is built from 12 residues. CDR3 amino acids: CASSSLGIEAFF. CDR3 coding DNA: TGTGCCAGCAGTTCCCTTGGGATTGAAGCTTTCTTT.

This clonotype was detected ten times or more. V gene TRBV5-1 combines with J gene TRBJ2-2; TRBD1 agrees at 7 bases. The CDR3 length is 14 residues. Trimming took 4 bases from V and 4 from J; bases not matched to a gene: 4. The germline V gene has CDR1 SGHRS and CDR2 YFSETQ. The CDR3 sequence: CASSQGTVTGELFF. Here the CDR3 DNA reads TGCGCCAGCAGCCAAGGGACAGTCACCGGGGAGCTGTTTTTT.

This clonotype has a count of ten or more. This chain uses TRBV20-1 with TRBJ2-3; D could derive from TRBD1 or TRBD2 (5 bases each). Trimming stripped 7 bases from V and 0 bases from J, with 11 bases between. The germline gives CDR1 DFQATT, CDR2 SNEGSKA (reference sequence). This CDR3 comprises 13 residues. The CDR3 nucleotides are TGCAGTGTGGGACCGAGGAGCACAGATACGCAGTATTTT. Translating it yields CSVGPRSTDTQYF.

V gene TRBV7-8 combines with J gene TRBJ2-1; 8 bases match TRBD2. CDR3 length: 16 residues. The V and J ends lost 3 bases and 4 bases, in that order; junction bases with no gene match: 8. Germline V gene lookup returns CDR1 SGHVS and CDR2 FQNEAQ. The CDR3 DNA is TGTGCCAGCAGCTTGGTCGGGGGGGCTTGGTACAATGAGCAGTTCTTC. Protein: CASSLVGGAWYNEQFF.

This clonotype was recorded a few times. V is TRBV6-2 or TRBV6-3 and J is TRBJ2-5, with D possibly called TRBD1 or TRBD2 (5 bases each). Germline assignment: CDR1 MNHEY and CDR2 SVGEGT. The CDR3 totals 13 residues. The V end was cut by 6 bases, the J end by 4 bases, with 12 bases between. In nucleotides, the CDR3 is TGTGCCAGCAGCACCGGGACGGTAGAGACCCAGTACTTC. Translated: CASSTGTVETQYF.

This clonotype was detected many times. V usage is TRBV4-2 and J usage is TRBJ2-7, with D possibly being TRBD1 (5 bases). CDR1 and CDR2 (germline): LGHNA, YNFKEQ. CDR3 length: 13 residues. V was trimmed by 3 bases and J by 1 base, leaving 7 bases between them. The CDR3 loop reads CASSQAGSYEQYF. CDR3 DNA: TGTGCCAGCAGCCAGGCAGGGTCCTACGAGCAGTACTTC.

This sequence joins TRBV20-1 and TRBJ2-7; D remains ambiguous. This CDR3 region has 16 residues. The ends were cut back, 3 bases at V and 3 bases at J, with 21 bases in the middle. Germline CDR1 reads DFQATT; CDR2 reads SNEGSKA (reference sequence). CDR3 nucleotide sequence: TGCAGTGCTAGGCCCCCCCCCAGACAACGCATCTACGAGCAGTACTTC. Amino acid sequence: CSARPPPRQRIYEQYF.

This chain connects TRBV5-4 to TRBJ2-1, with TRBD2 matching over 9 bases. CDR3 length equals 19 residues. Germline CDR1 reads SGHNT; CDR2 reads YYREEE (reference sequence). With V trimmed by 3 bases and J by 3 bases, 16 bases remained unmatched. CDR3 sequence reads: CASSSRLILAGANYNEQFF. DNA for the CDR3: TGTGCCAGCAGCTCACGACTAATTTTAGCGGGGGCCAACTACAATGAGCAGTTCTTC.

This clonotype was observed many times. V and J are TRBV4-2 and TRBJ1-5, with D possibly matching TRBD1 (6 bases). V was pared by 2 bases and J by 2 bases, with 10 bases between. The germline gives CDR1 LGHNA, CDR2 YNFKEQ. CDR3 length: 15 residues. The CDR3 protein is CASSQYRQGNQPQHF. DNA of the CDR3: TGTGCCAGCAGCCAATATCGACAGGGCAATCAGCCCCAGCATTTT.

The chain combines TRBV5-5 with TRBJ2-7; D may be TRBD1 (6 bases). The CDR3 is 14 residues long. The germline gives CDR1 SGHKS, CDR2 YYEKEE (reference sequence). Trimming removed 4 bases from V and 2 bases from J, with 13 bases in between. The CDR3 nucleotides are TGTGCCAGCAGCGCAGGGGTAATGGCCTACGAGCAGTACTTC. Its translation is CASSAGVMAYEQYF. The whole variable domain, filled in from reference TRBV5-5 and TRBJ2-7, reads DAGVTQSPTHLIKTRGQQVTLRCSPISGHKSVSWYQQVLGQGPQFIFQYYEKEERGRGNFPDRFSARQFPNYSSELNVNALLLGDSALYLCASSAGVMAYEQYFGPGTRLTVT.

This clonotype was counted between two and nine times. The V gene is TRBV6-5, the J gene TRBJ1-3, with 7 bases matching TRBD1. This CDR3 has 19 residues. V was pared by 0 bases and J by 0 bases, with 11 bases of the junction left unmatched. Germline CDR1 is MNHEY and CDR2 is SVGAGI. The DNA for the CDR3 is TGTGCCAGCAGTTACTCGTTGGTAGGGGGCCGGAGCTCTGGAAACACCATATATTTT. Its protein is CASSYSLVGGRSSGNTIYF.

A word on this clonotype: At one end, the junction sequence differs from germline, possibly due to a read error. CDR3 sequence: CASSFRNAGELFF. For the CDR3, the DNA is TGTGCCAGCAGTTTTCGGAACGCCGGGGAGCTGTTTTTT. The chain employs TRBV12-3 or TRBV12-4 and TRBJ2-2; no reliable D call. The CDR3 length is 13 residues.

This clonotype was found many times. The CDR3 spells CSVETGVGTEAFF. CDR3 sequence (DNA): TGCAGCGTTGAAACAGGGGTGGGGACTGAAGCTTTCTTT. The chain uses TRBV29-1 and TRBJ1-1; 7 nucleotides agree with TRBD1. CDR1 and CDR2 (germline): SQVTM, ANQGSEA. The CDR3 has 13 residues. V shed 2 bases, J shed 5 bases, and the junction held 5 bases outside the gene matches.

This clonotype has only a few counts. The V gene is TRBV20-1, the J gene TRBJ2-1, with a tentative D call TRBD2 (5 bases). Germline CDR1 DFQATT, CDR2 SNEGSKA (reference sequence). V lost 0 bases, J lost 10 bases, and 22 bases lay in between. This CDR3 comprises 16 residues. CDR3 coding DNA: TGCAGTGCTAGAGAGGCTGGGGTCCTTCATTCGGGGGAGCAGTTCTTC. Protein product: CSAREAGVLHSGEQFF.

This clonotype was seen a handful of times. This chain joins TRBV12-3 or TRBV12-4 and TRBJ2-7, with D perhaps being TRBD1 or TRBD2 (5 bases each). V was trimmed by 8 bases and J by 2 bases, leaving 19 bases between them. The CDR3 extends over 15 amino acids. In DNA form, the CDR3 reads TGTGCCAGCCAAGAGGAGGCAGGGACCACCTACGAGCAGTACTTC. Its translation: CASQEEAGTTYEQYF.

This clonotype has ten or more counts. In DNA form, the CDR3 reads TGTGCCAGCAGCCCCGGGCAGGGGGCTGTGCAGTACTTC. Translation gives CASSPGQGAVQYF. The chain carries TRBV12-3 or TRBV12-4 and TRBJ2-7; 8 bases are shared with TRBD1. The ends lost 6 bases at V and 9 bases at J; junction bases unmatched: 10. CDR3 length: 13 amino acids.

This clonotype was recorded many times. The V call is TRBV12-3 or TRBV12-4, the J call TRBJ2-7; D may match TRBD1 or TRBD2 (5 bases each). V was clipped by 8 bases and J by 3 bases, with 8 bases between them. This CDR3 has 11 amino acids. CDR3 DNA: TGTGCCAGCGGGGACGGCTACGAGCAGTACTTC. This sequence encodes CASGDGYEQYF.

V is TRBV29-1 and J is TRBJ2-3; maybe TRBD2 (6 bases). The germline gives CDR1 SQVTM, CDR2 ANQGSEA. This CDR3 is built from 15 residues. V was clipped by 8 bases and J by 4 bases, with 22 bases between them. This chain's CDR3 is CSLIGTFKEADTQYF. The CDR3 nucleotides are TGCAGCCTCATAGGGACTTTCAAGGAGGCAGATACGCAGTATTTT.

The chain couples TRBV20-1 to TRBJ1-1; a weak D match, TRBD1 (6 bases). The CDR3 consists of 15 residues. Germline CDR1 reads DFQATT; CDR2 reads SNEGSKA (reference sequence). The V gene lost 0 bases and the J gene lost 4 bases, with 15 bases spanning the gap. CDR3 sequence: CSARDPQGLSTEAFF. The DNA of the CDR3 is TGCAGTGCTAGAGATCCTCAGGGGTTGAGCACTGAAGCTTTCTTT.